This passage covers 22 T cell receptor beta chains from one sample sequenced in a study of T-cell reconstitution after alpha-beta-depleted transplantation in children. TCRbeta library preparation incorporated unique molecular identifiers. TCRdb ran MiXCR on the PCR reads and lists one entry per CDR3 protein. The repertoire includes about 230,000 distinct CDR3 sequences, about 9.2% of them detected once, and approximately 5.9% sits in the top ten. Source: PBMCs from the stem cell graft donor, taken from the stem cell graft. Receptors originate from a human donor who donated a stem cell graft to a child with acute lymphoblastic leukemia.

This clonotype has at least ten counts. V is TRBV6-2 or TRBV6-3 and J is TRBJ1-4, with no clear D. The length of the CDR3 is 12 residues. The germline gives CDR1 MNHEY, CDR2 SVGEGT. The V gene lost 10 bases and the J gene lost 8 bases, with 14 bases spanning the gap. The CDR3: CATQDPSEKLFF. For the CDR3, the DNA is TGTGCCACCCAGGACCCTTCAGAAAAACTGTTTTTT.

This clonotype came up many times. The gene calls are TRBV25-1 and TRBJ2-7; TRBD1 agrees at 7 bases. The CDR3 totals 14 residues. The germline V gene has CDR1 MGHDK and CDR2 SYGVNS. V lost 4 bases, J lost 6 bases, and 9 bases stayed unmatched. CDR3 in amino acids: CASSATTGPSEQYF. CDR3 in DNA: TGTGCCAGCAGTGCCACGACAGGGCCGAGCGAGCAGTACTTC.

The table lists this clonotype with many counts. The chain recombines TRBV24-1 with TRBJ2-3, with D perhaps given as TRBD1 or TRBD2 (5 bases each). This CDR3 is built from 16 residues. The germline V and J ends were trimmed by 0 bases and 1 base, with 10 bases remaining between them. Per germline, CDR1 KGHDR and CDR2 SFDVKD. Here the CDR3 reads CATSDLAQGGTDTQYF. CDR3 DNA: TGTGCCACCAGTGATTTGGCTCAGGGAGGCACAGATACGCAGTATTTT.

This chain links TRBV6-1 with TRBJ2-7; 11 bases are a match to TRBD2. This CDR3 region has 16 residues. Germline lookup yields CDR1 MNHNS and CDR2 SASEGT. The junction had 10 bases not matched to a gene; V was cut back by 7 bases and J by 2 bases. The CDR3: CASTPAGTSGTYEQYF. The CDR3 DNA sequence: TGTGCCAGCACCCCAGCCGGGACTAGCGGAACCTACGAGCAGTACTTC.

This clonotype was counted many times. This rearrangement joins TRBV4-3 to TRBJ2-6; no clear D. The CDR3 consists of 16 residues. Trimming took off 0 bases at V and 2 bases at J, with 8 bases between the two ends. Per the germline V gene, CDR1 is LGHNA and CDR2 is YSLEER. CDR3 nucleotide sequence: TGCGCCAGCAGCCAAGATCGTGGGACTGGGGCCAACGTCCTGACTTTC. It specifies CASSQDRGTGANVLTF.

This clonotype was detected many times. CDR3 protein: CATSALGYNEQFF. In nucleotides, the CDR3 is TGTGCCACCAGTGCCTTGGGGTACAATGAGCAGTTCTTC. V gene TRBV24-1 combines with J gene TRBJ2-1; D unresolved. V dropped 5 bases and J dropped 4 bases, with 8 bases sitting between them. Germline CDR1 is KGHDR and CDR2 is SFDVKD. The CDR3 totals 13 residues.

The chain employs TRBV5-5 and TRBJ1-5, with D perhaps TRBD1 (5 bases). The CDR3 covers 15 residues. Germline CDR1 reads SGHKS; CDR2 reads YYEKEE (reference sequence). Trimming took 2 bases from V and 4 from J, leaving 13 bases between them. The CDR3 reads CASSFVGGGNQPQHF. CDR3 nucleotide sequence: TGTGCCAGCAGCTTCGTCGGGGGGGGTAATCAGCCCCAGCATTTT.

Concerning this clonotype itself: This may stem from a read error, because a much larger clone lies one nucleotide away. V is TRBV2 and J is TRBJ2-2, with D unresolved. Germline CDR1 is SNHLY and CDR2 is FYNNEI. This CDR3 has 14 residues. CDR3 DNA sequence: TGTGCCATCAGTACCGGGCAGGAGTACGGGGAGCTGTTTTTT. Its protein product is CAISTGQEYGELFF.

This clonotype was recorded many times. The V and J genes are TRBV10-3 and TRBJ1-6; perhaps TRBD1 as D (6 bases). The CDR3 contains 14 residues. In germline, CDR1 is ENHRY, CDR2 SYGVKD. Between the trimmed V and J ends, which lost 5 bases and 8 bases, there was a span of 13 bases. The CDR3 DNA reads as TGTGCCATCAGTCATTGGGGGGCGGATTCACCCCTCCACTTT. This sequence encodes CAISHWGADSPLHF.

This clonotype showed up just a few times. The V call is TRBV6-5, the J call TRBJ1-2, with 7 positions matching TRBD1. This CDR3 region has 14 residues. The germline V gene encodes CDR1 MNHEY and CDR2 SVGAGI. Trimming cost V 0 bases and J 4 bases; bases outside gene matches: 2. DNA for the CDR3: TGTGCCAGCAGTTACTCCAGGGGGGTCTATGGCTACACCTTC. Amino acid sequence: CASSYSRGVYGYTF.

The V call is TRBV7-9, the J call TRBJ1-4, with 7 positions matching TRBD1. Germline V gives CDR1 SEHNR, CDR2 FQNEAQ (reference sequence). The CDR3 spans 16 residues. J was trimmed by 6 bases and V by 5 bases; bases with no gene match: 12. Written as DNA, the CDR3 is TGTGCCAGCAGCCCCCCGGGAGACAGGGAACATGAAAAACTGTTTTTT. It specifies CASSPPGDREHEKLFF.

There are a few counts of this clonotype. The rearrangement uses TRBV7-2 and TRBJ1-1; 7 bases map to TRBD1. V was pared by 3 bases and J by 2 bases, with 12 bases of the junction left unmatched. Germline values: CDR1 SGHTA, CDR2 FQGNSA. The CDR3 contains 17 residues. The CDR3 coding sequence is TGTGCCAGCAGCTTTATAACGAGACAGGGTCGTAACACTGAAGCTTTCTTT. Translation: CASSFITRQGRNTEAFF. The variable domain in full, completed from reference TRBV7-2 and TRBJ1-1, reads GAGVSQSPSNKVTEKGKDVELRCDPISGHTALYWYRQSLGQGLEFLIYFQGNSAPDKSGLPSDRFSAERTGGSVSTLTIQRTQQEDSAVYLCASSFITRQGRNTEAFFGQGTRLTVV.

The sample holds many counts of this clonotype. The rearrangement links TRBV6-5 to TRBJ2-7, with D possibly being TRBD1 (6 bases). This CDR3 spans 14 amino acids. V lost 6 bases to trimming and J lost 4 bases, with 16 bases between them. Germline V CDR1 and CDR2: MNHEY, SVGAGI. For the CDR3, the DNA is TGTGCCAGCAGATTGCGACAGGAGAAATACGAGCAGTACTTC. Its protein is CASRLRQEKYEQYF.

The chain employs TRBV4-3 and TRBJ2-2; D remains ambiguous. The ends were cut back, 0 bases at V and 3 bases at J, with 11 bases in the middle. In germline, CDR1 is LGHNA, CDR2 YSLEER. The CDR3 length is 16 residues. The CDR3 DNA reads as TGCGCCAGCAGCCAAGATTTGGACGTGTACACCGGGGAGCTGTTTTTT. Its protein is CASSQDLDVYTGELFF.

This clonotype appeared many times. The chain links TRBV15 to TRBJ2-7, with 8 bases fitting TRBD1. Germline values: CDR1 LNHNV, CDR2 YYDKDF (reference sequence). The length of the CDR3 is 15 residues. V lost 2 bases, J lost 7 bases, and 10 bases stayed unmatched. CDR3 region: CATSRPGQGSREQYF. The CDR3, as DNA: TGTGCCACCAGCAGACCAGGACAGGGTAGCAGGGAGCAGTACTTC.

The J gene is TRBJ2-7, the V gene TRBV20-1; TRBD1 or TRBD2 may be the D gene (5 bases each). Germline CDR1 and CDR2: DFQATT and SNEGSKA (reference sequence). V was cut by 2 bases and J by 5 bases, with 22 bases left in between. The CDR3 contains 16 residues. Written as DNA, the CDR3 is TGCAGTGCTAGACAATGGGACCGGGCCCGGGCCCACGAGCAGTACTTC. This encodes CSARQWDRARAHEQYF.

This clonotype was counted a few times. The rearrangement uses TRBV3-1 and TRBJ2-1; D is unclear. In germline, CDR1 is LGHDT, CDR2 YNNKEL (reference sequence). The CDR3 consists of 14 residues. V lost 0 bases and J 8 bases, leaving 11 bases between the germline ends. The CDR3 region has the DNA TGTGCCAGCAGCCAAGATACCGTCTCCTATGAGCAGTTCTTC. It encodes CASSQDTVSYEQFF.

Ten or more counts support this clonotype. This chain connects TRBV13 to TRBJ2-7, with D perhaps TRBD2 (6 bases). Germline V gives CDR1 PRHDT, CDR2 FYEKMQ (reference sequence). The CDR3 runs to 15 residues. V dropped 5 bases and J dropped 2 bases, with 16 bases sitting between them. The CDR3 sequence: CASSPSGLITYEQYF. The DNA of the CDR3 is TGTGCCAGCAGCCCAAGCGGACTAATAACCTACGAGCAGTACTTC.

This clonotype was counted many times. The chain employs TRBV9 and TRBJ2-3; tentatively, D is TRBD1 (6 bases). The germline gives CDR1 SGDLS, CDR2 YYNGEE. The V and J ends lost 3 bases and 0 bases respectively, with 14 bases between them. This CDR3 is 16 amino acids long. CDR3 bases: TGTGCCAGCAGCGGAGAACCGGGACACAGCACAGATACGCAGTATTTT. It encodes CASSGEPGHSTDTQYF. Using reference TRBV9 and TRBJ2-3 for the parts outside the CDR3, the full variable domain is DSGVTQTPKHLITATGQRVTLRCSPRSGDLSVYWYQQSLDQGLQFLIQYYNGEERAKGNILERFSAQQFPDLHSELNLSSLELGDSALYFCASSGEPGHSTDTQYFGPGTRLTVL.

This clonotype has a handful of counts. The chain carries TRBV5-1 and TRBJ2-3, with 8 bases identical to TRBD1. The trim removed 4 bases at V and 0 bases at J, leaving 4 bases unmatched. The CDR3 is 15 amino acids. From germline, CDR1 is SGHRS and CDR2 YFSETQ. This CDR3 reads CASSVGQASTDTQYF. DNA for the CDR3: TGCGCCAGCAGCGTGGGACAGGCGAGCACAGATACGCAGTATTTT.

J is TRBJ1-2 and V is TRBV27; maybe TRBD1 (6 bases). The germline gives CDR1 MNHEY, CDR2 SMNVEV (reference sequence). The CDR3 extends over 13 amino acids. The V gene lost 6 bases and the J gene lost 7 bases, with 15 bases spanning the gap. The CDR3 DNA reads TGTGCCAGCAGCCCCGGGACGGGGGCTGGCTACACCTTC. Translation gives CASSPGTGAGYTF.

This clonotype turned up a few times. This chain joins TRBV20-1 and TRBJ2-7, with D possibly matching TRBD2 (6 bases). The CDR3 is 14 amino acids. CDR1 is DFQATT and CDR2 is SNEGSKA in the germline V gene (reference sequence). V shed 5 bases and J shed 2 bases, with 16 bases lying between them. In DNA form, the CDR3 reads TGCAGTGCTCCGCCCGGGGGTTCGGCCTACGAGCAGTACTTC. Translating it yields CSAPPGGSAYEQYF.